The 5 T cell receptor beta chains given below trace back to one sample, sequenced in a study of T-cell reconstitution after alpha-beta-depleted transplantation in children. Molecular barcoding with unique molecular identifiers was used for the TCRbeta library. TCRdb passed the PCR reads through MiXCR, listing each CDR3 protein once. The table shows about 400,000 distinct CDR3 sequences, with around 21% occurring only once. The input for sequencing was PBMCs from the stem cell graft donor, taken from the stem cell graft. These receptors were collected from a human donor who donated a stem cell graft to a child with acute myeloid leukemia.

The sample holds many counts of this clonotype. V gene TRBV20-1 combines with J gene TRBJ2-1, with D hard to call. The CDR3 contains 11 residues. CDR1 is DFQATT and CDR2 is SNEGSKA in the germline V gene (reference sequence). V dropped 1 base and J dropped 14 bases, with 12 bases sitting between them. The DNA for the CDR3 is TGCAGTGCTAGAGTAGCCCTTTCAGAGTTCTTC. It is translated as CSARVALSEFF.

This chain links TRBV18 with TRBJ2-1; 11 bases are shared with TRBD2. Germline V gene lookup returns CDR1 KGHSH and CDR2 LQKENI. The CDR3 loop spans 18 amino acids. V trimming: 2 bases; J trimming: 7 bases; junction bases outside the gene matches: 13. The CDR3 region has the DNA TGTGCCAGCTCACCAGGGGTAGCGGGAGGGCCCTCAAGGAATGAGCAGTTCTTC. This sequence encodes CASSPGVAGGPSRNEQFF.

Ten or more counts support this clonotype. The genes are TRBV15 and TRBJ2-1; no clear D gene. CDR3 size: 15 residues. Germline V gives CDR1 LNHNV, CDR2 YYDKDF (reference sequence). The V end lost 3 bases, the J end lost 0 bases, and 9 bases lay between the germline ends. The CDR3 is CATSSGVDSYNEQFF. CDR3 DNA sequence: TGTGCCACCAGCAGTGGGGTGGACTCCTACAATGAGCAGTTCTTC.

V usage is TRBV5-1 and J usage is TRBJ2-5, with D tentatively TRBD1 (6 bases). The germline V gene encodes CDR1 SGHRS and CDR2 YFSETQ. This CDR3 region has 13 residues. V dropped 0 bases and J dropped 4 bases, with 7 bases sitting between them. The CDR3 bases are TGCGCCAGCAGCTTGGCGACAGGAGAGACCCAGTACTTC. Encoded protein: CASSLATGETQYF.

The J gene is TRBJ1-5, the V gene TRBV4-2; D remains unclear. The V gene lost 0 bases and the J gene lost 3 bases, with 6 bases spanning the gap. The germline CDR1 and CDR2 sequences are LGHNA and YNFKEQ. The CDR3 is made up of 14 amino acids. This CDR3 is CASSQEGHNQPQHF. The CDR3 DNA reads TGTGCCAGCAGCCAAGAGGGCCACAATCAGCCCCAGCATTTT.